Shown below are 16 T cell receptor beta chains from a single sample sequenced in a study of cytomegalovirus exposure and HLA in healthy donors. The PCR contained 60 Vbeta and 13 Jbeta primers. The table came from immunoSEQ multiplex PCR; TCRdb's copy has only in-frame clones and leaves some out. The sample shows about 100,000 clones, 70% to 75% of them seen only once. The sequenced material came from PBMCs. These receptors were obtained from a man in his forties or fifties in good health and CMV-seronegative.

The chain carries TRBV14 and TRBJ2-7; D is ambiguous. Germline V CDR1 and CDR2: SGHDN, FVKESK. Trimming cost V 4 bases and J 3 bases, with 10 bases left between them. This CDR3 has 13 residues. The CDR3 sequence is CASSPRKFYEQYF. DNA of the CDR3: TGTGCCAGCAGCCCTAGAAAATTCTACGAGCAGTACTTC.

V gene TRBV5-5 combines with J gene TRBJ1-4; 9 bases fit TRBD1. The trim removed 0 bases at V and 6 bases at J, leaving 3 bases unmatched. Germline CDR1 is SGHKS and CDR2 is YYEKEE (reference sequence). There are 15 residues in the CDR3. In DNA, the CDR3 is TGTGCCAGCAGCTTGGGGGACAGGGCCGATGAAAAACTGTTTTTT. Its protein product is CASSLGDRADEKLFF.

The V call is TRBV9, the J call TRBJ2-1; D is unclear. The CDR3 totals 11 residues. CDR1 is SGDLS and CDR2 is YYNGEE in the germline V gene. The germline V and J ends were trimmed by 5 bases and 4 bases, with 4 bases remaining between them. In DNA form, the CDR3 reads TGTGCCAGCAGTATTTACAATGAGCAGTTCTTC. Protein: CASSIYNEQFF.

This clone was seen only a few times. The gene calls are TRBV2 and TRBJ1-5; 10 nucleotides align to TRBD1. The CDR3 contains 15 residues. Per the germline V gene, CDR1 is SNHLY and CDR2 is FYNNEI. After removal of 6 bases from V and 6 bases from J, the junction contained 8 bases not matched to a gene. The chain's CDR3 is CASRADRGRGQPQHF. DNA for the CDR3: TGTGCCAGCAGAGCTGACAGGGGGCGGGGTCAGCCCCAGCATTTT.

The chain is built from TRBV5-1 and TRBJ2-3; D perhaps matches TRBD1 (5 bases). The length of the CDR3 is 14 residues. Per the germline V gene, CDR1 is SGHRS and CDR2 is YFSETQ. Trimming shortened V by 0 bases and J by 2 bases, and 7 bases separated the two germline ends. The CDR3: CASSLGQITDTQYF. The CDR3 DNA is TGCGCCAGCAGCTTGGGACAGATCACAGATACGCAGTATTTT.

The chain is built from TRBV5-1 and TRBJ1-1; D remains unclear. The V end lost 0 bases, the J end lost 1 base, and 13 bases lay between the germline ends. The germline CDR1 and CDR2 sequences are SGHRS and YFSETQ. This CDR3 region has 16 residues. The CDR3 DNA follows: TGCGCCAGCAGCTTGGCATCGTTCCAGGAGAACACTGAAGCTTTCTTT. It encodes CASSLASFQENTEAFF.

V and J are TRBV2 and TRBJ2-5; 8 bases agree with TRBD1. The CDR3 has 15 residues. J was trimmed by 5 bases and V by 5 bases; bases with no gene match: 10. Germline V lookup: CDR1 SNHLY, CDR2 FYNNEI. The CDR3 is CASSTPGQAGETQYF. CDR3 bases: TGTGCCAGCAGTACTCCGGGACAGGCTGGCGAGACCCAGTACTTC.

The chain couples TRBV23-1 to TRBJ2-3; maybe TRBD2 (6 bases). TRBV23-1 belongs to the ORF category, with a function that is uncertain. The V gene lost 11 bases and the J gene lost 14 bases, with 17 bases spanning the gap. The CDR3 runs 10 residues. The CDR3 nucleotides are TGCGCCCGGAGAGGGGACTCGTTGTATTTT. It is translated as CARRGDSLYF.

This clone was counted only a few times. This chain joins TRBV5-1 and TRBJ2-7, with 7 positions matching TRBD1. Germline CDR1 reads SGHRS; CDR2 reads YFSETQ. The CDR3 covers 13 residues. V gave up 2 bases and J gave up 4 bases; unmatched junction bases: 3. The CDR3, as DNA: TGCGCCAGCAGCTTTGGACAGGTATACGAGCAGTACTTC. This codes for CASSFGQVYEQYF.

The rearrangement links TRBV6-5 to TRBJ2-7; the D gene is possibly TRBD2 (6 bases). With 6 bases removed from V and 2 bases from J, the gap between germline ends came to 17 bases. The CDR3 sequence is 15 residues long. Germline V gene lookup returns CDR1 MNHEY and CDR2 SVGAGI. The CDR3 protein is CASSTGVPPTYEQYF. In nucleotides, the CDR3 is TGTGCCAGCAGCACGGGGGTTCCCCCGACCTACGAGCAGTACTTC.

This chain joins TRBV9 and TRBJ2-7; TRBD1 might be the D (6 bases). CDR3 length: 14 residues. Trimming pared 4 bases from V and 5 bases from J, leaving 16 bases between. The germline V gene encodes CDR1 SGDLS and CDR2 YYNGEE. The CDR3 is CASSPRGRGDEQYF. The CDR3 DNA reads TGTGCCAGCAGCCCCCGGGGCAGGGGAGACGAGCAGTACTTC.

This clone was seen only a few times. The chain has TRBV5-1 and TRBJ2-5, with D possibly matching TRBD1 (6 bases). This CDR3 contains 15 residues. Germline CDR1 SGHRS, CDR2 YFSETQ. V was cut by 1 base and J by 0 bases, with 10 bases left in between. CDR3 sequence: CASSLTGQNQETQYF. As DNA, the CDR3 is TGCGCCAGCAGCTTGACAGGGCAAAACCAAGAGACCCAGTACTTC.

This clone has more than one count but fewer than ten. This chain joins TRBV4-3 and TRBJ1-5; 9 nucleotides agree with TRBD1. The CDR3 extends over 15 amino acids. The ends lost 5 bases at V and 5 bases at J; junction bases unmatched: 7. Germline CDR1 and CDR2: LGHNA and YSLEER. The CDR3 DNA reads TGCGCCAGCAGCAAATTGACAGGGGGGGATCAGCCCCAGCATTTT. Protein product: CASSKLTGGDQPQHF.

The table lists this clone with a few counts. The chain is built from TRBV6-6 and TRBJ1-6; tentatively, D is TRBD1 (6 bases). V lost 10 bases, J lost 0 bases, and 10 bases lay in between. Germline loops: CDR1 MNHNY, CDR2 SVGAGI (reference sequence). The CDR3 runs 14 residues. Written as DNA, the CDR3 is TGTGCCACCGGACAGAGCTCCTATAATTCACCCCTCCACTTT. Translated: CATGQSSYNSPLHF.

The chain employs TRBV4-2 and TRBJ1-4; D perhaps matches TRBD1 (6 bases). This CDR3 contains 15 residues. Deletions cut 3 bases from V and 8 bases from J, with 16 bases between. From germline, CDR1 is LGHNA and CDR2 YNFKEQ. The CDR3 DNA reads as TGTGCCAGCAGCCAGGAAGGGGGGGACGGCGAAAAACTGTTTTTT. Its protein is CASSQEGGDGEKLFF.

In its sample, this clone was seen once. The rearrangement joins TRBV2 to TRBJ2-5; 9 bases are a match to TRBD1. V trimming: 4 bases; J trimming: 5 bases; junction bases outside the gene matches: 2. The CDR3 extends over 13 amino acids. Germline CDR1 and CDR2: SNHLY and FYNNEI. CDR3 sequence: CASSGTGDETQYF. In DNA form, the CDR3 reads TGTGCCAGCAGTGGGACAGGGGATGAGACCCAGTACTTC.